The present entry profiles one T cell receptor (beta chain) with its context. What it recognizes is unknown. This record comes from a study of graft-versus-host responses after intestinal transplantation. Findings and limits, study-wide: Early post-transplant declines in HvG were associated with peak levels of circulating GvH clones.

Germline V gives CDR1 LNHDA, CDR2 SQIVND (reference sequence). CDR3 length equals 13 residues. Between the trimmed V and J ends, which lost 10 bases and 3 bases, there was a span of 15 bases. Method: immunoSEQ multiplex PCR; TCRdb's copy keeps in-frame clones and lacks some. The sample lists some 90,000 clones; around 90% were seen once. The sequence was obtained from a human donor who was the organ donor for an intestinal transplant. The sample here was unstimulated CD8+ T cells sorted from spleen or lymph node cells, taken before transplant. The chain links TRBV19 to TRBJ1-2; D possibly corresponds to TRBD1 (5 bases). The CDR3 DNA reads TGTGCCACCTCACCGTGGGGGGACTATGGCTACACCTTC. Translating it yields CATSPWGDYGYTF.